This T cell receptor beta chain was identified during a study of blood T cell repertoires in COVID-19. Turning to the study itself: Acute and convalescent COVID-19 samples came from the United States, Italy and Spain. Sources were T cells, B-cell-depleted T cells, or PBMCs; the material itself was cDNA or gDNA.

Authors' processing steps: By means of reference gene primer amplification, nucleated cell counts were estimated. Sequencing used immunoSEQ multiplex PCR; TCRdb keeps in-frame clones, though not all of them. V, J and clone size are taken as reported in that table, and D and trimming were inferred from the DNA itself. The data hold around 20,000 clones, with approximately 94% observed a single time. Trimming left V 11 bases short and J 8 bases short, with 13 bases between. The CDR3 is 12 residues long. Germline-derived CDR1 and CDR2 are MNHNY and SVGAGI (reference sequence). V usage is TRBV6-6 and J usage is TRBJ1-6; D perhaps matches TRBD1 (5 bases). This receptor was taken from a human donor in a cohort sampled during active COVID-19. Sequencing used peripheral blood. CDR3 sequence: CACSPGDSPLHF. The CDR3 DNA sequence: TGTGCCTGCTCGCCGGGGGATTCACCCCTCCACTTT.